These 27 T cell receptor beta chains share one sample of origin, sequenced in a study of OX40 agonist ivuxolimab in advanced cancers. Sequencing was performed with immunoSEQ multiplex PCR; in TCRdb, only in-frame clones are kept and a portion is missing. This table holds 100,000 to 150,000 clones, approximately 94% found once. This specimen was CD4+ or CD8+ T cells sorted from blood, taken in a trial of the OX40 agonist ivuxolimab. The receptors stem from an adult with an advanced solid tumor such as melanoma, head and neck, liver or kidney cancer.

The chain carries TRBV5-8 and TRBJ2-5, with TRBD1 as a possible D gene (5 bases). The germline V and J ends were trimmed by 1 base and 4 bases, with 14 bases remaining between them. Germline V gene lookup returns CDR1 SGHTS and CDR2 YDEGEE. The CDR3 extends over 15 amino acids. CDR3 bases: TGTGCCAGCAGCTTGTTGGGTGAAACAGGAGAGACCCAGTACTTC. Translation gives CASSLLGETGETQYF. The full variable domain, rest sourced from reference TRBV5-8 and TRBJ2-5, is EAGVTQSPTHLIKTRGQQATLRCSPISGHTSVYWYQQALGLGLQFLLWYDEGEERNRGNFPPRFSGRQFPNYSSELNVNALELEDSALYLCASSLLGETGETQYFGPGTRLLVL.

This clone was seen once. V usage is TRBV28 and J usage is TRBJ1-5, with D hard to call. This CDR3 has 18 residues. Germline-derived CDR1 and CDR2 are MDHEN and SYDVKM. V shed 5 bases and J shed 0 bases, with 20 bases lying between them. DNA of the CDR3: TGTGCCAGCAGTCGACCTACTTTGGTACCGTATAGCAATCAGCCCCAGCATTTT. Residues: CASSRPTLVPYSNQPQHF.

The chain employs TRBV4-3 and TRBJ2-1, with 8 bases fitting TRBD2. Germline CDR1 and CDR2: LGHNA and YSLEER. The CDR3 runs 16 residues. The junction had 7 bases not matched to a gene; V was cut back by 2 bases and J by 4 bases. The CDR3 nucleotides are TGCGCCAGCAGCCAATATAGCGGGGATTTATACAATGAGCAGTTCTTC. Encoded protein: CASSQYSGDLYNEQFF.

This sequence joins TRBV19 and TRBJ2-7; possible D gene TRBD2, 5 bases. There are 14 residues in the CDR3. CDR1 is LNHDA and CDR2 is SQIVND in the germline V gene (reference sequence). Trimming cost V 7 bases and J 1 base, with 14 bases left between them. The CDR3 nucleotides are TGTGCCAGTAAACCCAGGACTCTTTCCTACGAGCAGTACTTC. Its protein is CASKPRTLSYEQYF.

The chain joins TRBV9 to TRBJ1-5, with D unresolved. CDR1 and CDR2 from the germline V gene are SGDLS and YYNGEE. With 0 bases removed from V and 5 bases from J, the gap between germline ends came to 12 bases. This CDR3 region has 15 residues. DNA for the CDR3: TGTGCCAGCAGCGTAGAGGGCAGAGACGATCAGCCCCAGCATTTT. This gives the protein CASSVEGRDDQPQHF.

V usage is TRBV7-7 and J usage is TRBJ1-5; 7 bases line up with TRBD1. Germline V gene data show CDR1 as SSHAT and CDR2 as FNYEAQ (reference sequence). The CDR3 is 20 amino acids. The trim removed 4 bases at V and 3 bases at J, leaving 21 bases unmatched. CDR3 protein: CASSSTHSIARGQLNQPQHF. In nucleotides, the CDR3 is TGTGCCAGCAGCTCCACCCACAGCATCGCCAGGGGACAGCTCAATCAGCCCCAGCATTTT.

Here the CDR3 DNA reads TGTGCCAGCAGCCTCGGTAGGGGGGTTCAGCCCCAGCATTTT. Its protein is CASSLGRGVQPQHF. V is TRBV7-2 and J is TRBJ1-5; weak D call: TRBD1 (6 bases). The CDR3 extends over 14 amino acids. Germline CDR1 is SGHTA and CDR2 is FQGNSA. V was shortened by 5 bases and J by 6 bases, with 14 bases between the two germline ends.

V gene TRBV5-1 combines with J gene TRBJ1-3; TRBD1 agrees at 7 bases. Germline V CDR1 and CDR2: SGHRS, YFSETQ. J was trimmed by 4 bases and V by 0 bases; bases with no gene match: 4. This CDR3 spans 15 amino acids. Here the CDR3 DNA reads TGCGCCAGCAGCTTGGAGGGGGCGCACGGAAACACCATATATTTT. This codes for CASSLEGAHGNTIYF.

This chain links TRBV5-1 with TRBJ1-4; D may be TRBD1 (6 bases). The CDR3 runs to 16 residues. CDR1 is SGHRS, CDR2 YFSETQ, per germline. V was pared by 4 bases and J by 5 bases, with 18 bases between. In DNA, the CDR3 is TGCGCCAGCAGCCCGGCCCCGGACAGCCAAAATGAAAAACTGTTTTTT. This encodes CASSPAPDSQNEKLFF.

The chain is built from TRBV9 and TRBJ2-1, with 8 bases identical to TRBD1. Germline trimming cut 3 bases from V and 3 bases from J; bases unmatched to any gene: 2. Germline V CDR1 and CDR2: SGDLS, YYNGEE. This CDR3 has 14 amino acids. The CDR3 nucleotides are TGTGCCAGCAGCGCGGGACAGGACTACAATGAGCAGTTCTTC. This translates into CASSAGQDYNEQFF.

The chain recombines TRBV7-2 with TRBJ2-7; 8 bases are shared with TRBD1. Looked up from germline, CDR1 is SGHTA and CDR2 is FQGNSA. After removal of 0 bases from V and 3 bases from J, the junction contained 19 bases not matched to a gene. The CDR3 consists of 20 residues. Here the CDR3 reads CASSLASPGQGGSRFYEQYF. Here the CDR3 DNA reads TGTGCCAGCAGCTTAGCTTCCCCTGGACAGGGTGGATCGCGTTTCTACGAGCAGTACTTC.

The CDR3 DNA sequence: TGTGCCAGCACTGTTAATACAGGGGACTACAATGAGCAGTTCTTC. Its protein is CASTVNTGDYNEQFF. The chain employs TRBV6-1 and TRBJ2-1; 7 nucleotides align to TRBD1. The CDR3 covers 15 residues. V lost 7 bases, J lost 3 bases, and 9 bases stayed unmatched. In germline, CDR1 is MNHNS, CDR2 SASEGT.

The chain recombines TRBV9 with TRBJ2-7; D may be TRBD1 (5 bases). Germline V gene lookup returns CDR1 SGDLS and CDR2 YYNGEE. This CDR3 has 14 amino acids. V gave up 0 bases and J gave up 3 bases, with 10 bases separating them. CDR3 sequence (DNA): TGTGCCAGCAGCGTAGCAGGGTCGGGCTACGAGCAGTACTTC. Amino acids: CASSVAGSGYEQYF. The full variable domain, with the rest looked up from reference TRBV9 and TRBJ2-7, is DSGVTQTPKHLITATGQRVTLRCSPRSGDLSVYWYQQSLDQGLQFLIQYYNGEERAKGNILERFSAQQFPDLHSELNLSSLELGDSALYFCASSVAGSGYEQYFGPGTRLTVT.

This chain joins TRBV4-3 and TRBJ2-2; TRBD2 aligns across 11 bases. Germline V gene data show CDR1 as LGHNA and CDR2 as YSLEER. With 3 bases clipped from V and 1 base from J, the junction kept 1 base outside the gene matches. This CDR3 is 16 amino acids long. The CDR3 region has the DNA TGCGCCAGCAGCCACACTAGCGGGGGGAACACCGGGGAGCTGTTTTTT. This sequence encodes CASSHTSGGNTGELFF.

J is TRBJ2-7 and V is TRBV18, with 11 positions matching TRBD2. Unmatched junction bases numbered 7, after V lost 6 bases and J lost 6 bases. Germline CDR1 and CDR2: KGHSH and LQKENI. The CDR3 loop spans 14 amino acids. Here the CDR3 DNA reads TGTGCCAGCTCTATTAGCGGGGGGGCCGGCGAGCAGTACTTC. Its translation is CASSISGGAGEQYF.

This chain connects TRBV10-1 to TRBJ2-2, with 8 bases identical to TRBD1. Germline V CDR1 and CDR2: WNHNN, SYGVQD (reference sequence). This CDR3 region has 14 residues. J gave up 4 bases and V 4 bases, and 2 bases lay outside the gene matches. CDR3 sequence (DNA): TGCGCCAGCAGTGGGACAGGGTCCACCGGGGAGCTGTTTTTT. Translating gives CASSGTGSTGELFF.

This rearrangement joins TRBV28 to TRBJ2-1, with TRBD2 identical over 7 bases. The junction had 11 bases not matched to a gene; V was cut back by 8 bases and J by 4 bases. Per germline, CDR1 MDHEN and CDR2 SYDVKM. CDR3 length: 15 residues. As DNA, the CDR3 is TGTGCCAGCTTTTGGGCCAGCGGGAATTACAATGAGCAGTTCTTC. This encodes CASFWASGNYNEQFF.

The gene calls are TRBV2 and TRBJ1-5; D might be TRBD1 (5 bases). CDR3 length: 15 amino acids. The germline gives CDR1 SNHLY, CDR2 FYNNEI. The ends were cut back, 2 bases at V and 1 base at J, with 9 bases in the middle. CDR3 sequence (DNA): TGTGCCAGCAGTGAACGGGGGGGGAGCAATCAGCCCCAGCATTTT. Protein sequence: CASSERGGSNQPQHF. The full variable domain, completed using reference TRBV2 and TRBJ1-5, is EPEVTQTPSHQVTQMGQEVILRCVPISNHLYFYWYRQILGQKVEFLVSFYNNEISEKSEIFDDQFSVERPDGSNFTLKIRSTKLEDSAMYFCASSERGGSNQPQHFGDGTRLSIL.

The V gene is TRBV10-3, the J gene TRBJ2-5; tentative D call: TRBD2 (6 bases). Deletions cut 6 bases from V and 2 bases from J, with 19 bases between. The CDR3 runs to 16 residues. In germline, CDR1 is ENHRY, CDR2 SYGVKD. CDR3: CAIRPSKSGLQETQYF. In DNA, the CDR3 is TGTGCCATCAGACCATCGAAAAGCGGGCTTCAAGAGACCCAGTACTTC.

The chain combines TRBV2 with TRBJ1-5, with 8 bases matching TRBD1. CDR1 is SNHLY and CDR2 is FYNNEI in the germline V gene. The J segment lost 9 bases and the V segment lost 8 bases, leaving 15 bases of the junction unmatched. The CDR3 has 15 amino acids. As DNA, the CDR3 is TGTGCCAGCGGGGGAAGGACAGGGCCCGATGGGCCCCAGCATTTT. Encoded protein: CASGGRTGPDGPQHF.

The chain employs TRBV6-5 and TRBJ1-2, with 7 bases that match TRBD1. The V gene end was trimmed by 6 bases and the J gene end by 7 bases; junction bases not matched to a gene: 14. Germline-derived CDR1 and CDR2 are MNHEY and SVGAGI. The CDR3 covers 15 residues. The CDR3 coding sequence is TGTGCCAGCAGCAAGATCGGGACAGTCCGCGGTGGCTACACCTTC. It translates to CASSKIGTVRGGYTF.

The chain employs TRBV4-2 and TRBJ2-7; 7 bases map to TRBD1. This CDR3 has 17 residues. Germline V lookup: CDR1 LGHNA, CDR2 YNFKEQ. Unmatched junction bases numbered 12, after V lost 3 bases and J lost 1 base. CDR3 protein: CASSQVNPGQSSYEQYF. In DNA, the CDR3 is TGTGCCAGCAGCCAGGTAAATCCGGGACAGAGTTCCTACGAGCAGTACTTC.

The V call is TRBV29-1, the J call TRBJ2-1; D gene unclear. The V gene's germline CDR1 is SQVTM and CDR2 ANQGSEA. This CDR3 region has 13 residues. V lost 4 bases, J lost 0 bases, and 7 bases lay in between. CDR3 coding DNA: TGCAGCGTTGGGGGAAGCTCCTACAATGAGCAGTTCTTC. It is translated as CSVGGSSYNEQFF.

The rearrangement joins TRBV7-3 to TRBJ2-3; 7 bases align to TRBD1. Trimming removed 5 bases from V and 4 bases from J; junction bases left unmatched: 15. CDR1 is SGHTA and CDR2 is FQGTGA in the germline V gene. The CDR3 length is 17 residues. CDR3 DNA sequence: TGTGCCAGCAGCCCCCTAGGGCCTAACAGGGGAGCAGATACGCAGTATTTT. Protein sequence: CASSPLGPNRGADTQYF.

The chain joins TRBV28 to TRBJ1-1; 7 nucleotides agree with TRBD1. Trimming at V came to 2 bases and at J to 0 bases, leaving 6 bases not matched to a gene. Germline CDR1 MDHEN, CDR2 SYDVKM. This CDR3 is built from 16 residues. The DNA of the CDR3 is TGTGCCAGCAGTTTACAAAGGGGGCTTCTGAACACTGAAGCTTTCTTT. It codes for CASSLQRGLLNTEAFF.

This clone was counted only a few times. V gene TRBV5-5 combines with J gene TRBJ1-5; D is perhaps TRBD1 (6 bases). The CDR3 contains 14 residues. Trimming stripped 4 bases from V and 1 base from J, with 9 bases between. Germline CDR1 SGHKS, CDR2 YYEKEE (reference sequence). CDR3: CASSAGQSNQPQHF. For the CDR3, the DNA is TGTGCCAGCAGCGCCGGACAGAGCAATCAGCCCCAGCATTTT.

CDR3 coding DNA: TGTGCCAGCAGTCAGACAGCTGAAGCTTTCTTT. It encodes CASSQTAEAFF. The chain is built from TRBV6-6 and TRBJ1-1; D might be TRBD1 (5 bases). V was cut by 5 bases and J by 6 bases, with 7 bases left in between. CDR3 length equals 11 residues. The germline V gene encodes CDR1 MNHNY and CDR2 SVGAGI (reference sequence).